This T cell receptor beta chain comes out of a study of glioma-infiltrating T cells after dendritic cell vaccination. Repertoires were generated with immunoSEQ multiplex PCR, while TCRdb's copy carries only in-frame clones and drops some. The sample includes roughly 23,000 clones, about four fifths of them seen just once. CDR1 and CDR2 from the germline V gene are SGHRS and YFSETQ. The CDR3 has 15 amino acids. Trimming took 8 bases from V and 0 from J, leaving 16 bases between them. The chain has TRBV5-1 and TRBJ2-3; no definite D call. Sequenced material: blood, taken before dendritic cell vaccination. The clonotype was recovered from a human donor with glioblastoma. Written as DNA, the CDR3 is TGCGCCAGTATCCCGGGTTCTCCTAGCACAGATACGCAGTATTTT. Its protein product is CASIPGSPSTDTQYF.